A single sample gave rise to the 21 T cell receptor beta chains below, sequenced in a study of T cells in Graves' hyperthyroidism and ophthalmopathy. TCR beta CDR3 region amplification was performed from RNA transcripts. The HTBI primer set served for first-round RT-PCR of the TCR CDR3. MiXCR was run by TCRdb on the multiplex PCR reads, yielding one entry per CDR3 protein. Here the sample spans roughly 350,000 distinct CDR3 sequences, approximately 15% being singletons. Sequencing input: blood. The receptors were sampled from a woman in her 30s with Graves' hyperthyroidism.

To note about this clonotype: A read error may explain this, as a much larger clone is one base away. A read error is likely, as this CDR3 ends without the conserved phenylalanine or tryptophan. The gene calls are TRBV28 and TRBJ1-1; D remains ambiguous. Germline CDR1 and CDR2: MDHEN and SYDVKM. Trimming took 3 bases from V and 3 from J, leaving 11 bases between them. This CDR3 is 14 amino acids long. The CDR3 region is CASSFLGMDTEAFL. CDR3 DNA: TGTGCCAGCAGTTTTCTCGGGATGGACACTGAAGCTTTCCTT.

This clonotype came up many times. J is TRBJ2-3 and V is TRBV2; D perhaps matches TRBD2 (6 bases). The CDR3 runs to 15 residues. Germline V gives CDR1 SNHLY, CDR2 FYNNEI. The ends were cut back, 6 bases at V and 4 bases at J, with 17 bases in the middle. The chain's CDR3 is CASRGRDSSSDTQYF. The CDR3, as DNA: TGTGCCAGCAGAGGAAGGGACTCCAGTTCAGATACGCAGTATTTT.

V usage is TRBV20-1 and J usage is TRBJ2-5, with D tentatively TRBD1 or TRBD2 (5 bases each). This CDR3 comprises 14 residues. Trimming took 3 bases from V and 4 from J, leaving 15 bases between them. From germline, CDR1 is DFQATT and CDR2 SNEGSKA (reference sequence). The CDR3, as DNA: TGCAGTGCTAGGGCTACTACAGGAGGAGAGACCCAGTACTTC. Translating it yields CSARATTGGETQYF.

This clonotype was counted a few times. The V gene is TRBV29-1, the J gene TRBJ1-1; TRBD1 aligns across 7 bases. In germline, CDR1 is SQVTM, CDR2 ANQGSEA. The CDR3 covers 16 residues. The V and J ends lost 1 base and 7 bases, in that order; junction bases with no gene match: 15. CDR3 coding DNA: TGCAGCGTTGAAGTCCCGACAGGGTCGGGACGTAATGAAGCTTTCTTT. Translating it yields CSVEVPTGSGRNEAFF. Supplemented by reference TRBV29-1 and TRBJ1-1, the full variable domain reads SAVISQKPSRDICQRGTSLTIQCQVDSQVTMMFWYRQQPGQSLTLIATANQGSEATYESGFVIDKFPISRPNLTFSTLTVSNMSPEDSSIYLCSVEVPTGSGRNEAFFGQGTRLTVV.

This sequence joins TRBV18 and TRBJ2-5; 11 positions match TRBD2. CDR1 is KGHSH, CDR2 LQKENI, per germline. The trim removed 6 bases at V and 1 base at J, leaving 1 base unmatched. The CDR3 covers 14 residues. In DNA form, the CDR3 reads TGTGCCAGCTCTACTAGCGGGAGCCAAGAGACCCAGTACTTC. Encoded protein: CASSTSGSQETQYF.

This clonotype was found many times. In DNA, the CDR3 is TGTGCCAGCAGCTTAGCGGACGGCCGCGTCTATGGCTACACCTTC. The encoded protein is CASSLADGRVYGYTF. The chain uses TRBV7-9 and TRBJ1-2; D is unresolved. The germline CDR1 and CDR2 sequences are SEHNR and FQNEAQ (reference sequence). The length of the CDR3 is 15 residues. V dropped 0 bases and J dropped 4 bases, with 12 bases sitting between them. The entire variable domain, with the rest obtained from reference TRBV7-9 and TRBJ1-2, is as follows: DTGVSQNPRHKITKRGQNVTFRCDPISEHNRLYWYRQTLGQGPEFLTYFQNEAQLEKSRLLSDRFSAERPKGSFSTLEIQRTEQGDSAMYLCASSLADGRVYGYTFGSGTRLTVV.

CDR3 loop: CASSGRVFSGANVLTF. The CDR3, as DNA: TGTGCCAGTAGTGGGAGGGTTTTCTCTGGGGCCAACGTCCTGACTTTC. The gene calls are TRBV19 and TRBJ2-6; 7 bases map to TRBD2. Germline V gives CDR1 LNHDA, CDR2 SQIVND (reference sequence). The CDR3 consists of 16 residues. V lost 5 bases and J lost 0; bases outside the gene matches: 4.

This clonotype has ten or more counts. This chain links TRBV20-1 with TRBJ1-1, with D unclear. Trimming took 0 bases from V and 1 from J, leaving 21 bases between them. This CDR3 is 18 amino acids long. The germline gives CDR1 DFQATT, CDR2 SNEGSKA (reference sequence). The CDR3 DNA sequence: TGCAGTGCTAGAGATTTGGCAAAGGGAGGTCATCGGAACACTGAAGCTTTCTTT. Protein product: CSARDLAKGGHRNTEAFF.

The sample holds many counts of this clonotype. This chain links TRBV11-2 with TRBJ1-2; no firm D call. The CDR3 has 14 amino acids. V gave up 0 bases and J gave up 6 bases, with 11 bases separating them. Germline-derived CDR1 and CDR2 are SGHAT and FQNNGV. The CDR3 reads CASSLDRFTDGYTF. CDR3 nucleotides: TGTGCCAGCAGCTTAGATAGGTTCACGGATGGCTACACCTTC. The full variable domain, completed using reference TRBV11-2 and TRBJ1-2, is EAGVAQSPRYKIIEKRQSVAFWCNPISGHATLYWYQQILGQGPKLLIQFQNNGVVDDSQLPKDRFSAERLKGVDSTLKIQPAKLEDSAVYLCASSLDRFTDGYTFGSGTRLTVV.

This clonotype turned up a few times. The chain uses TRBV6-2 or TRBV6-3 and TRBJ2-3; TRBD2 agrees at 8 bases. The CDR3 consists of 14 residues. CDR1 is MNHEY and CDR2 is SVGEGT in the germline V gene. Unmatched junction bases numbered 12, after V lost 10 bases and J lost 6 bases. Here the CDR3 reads CATQGPGGLDTQYF. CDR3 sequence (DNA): TGTGCCACCCAGGGCCCGGGAGGGCTGGATACGCAGTATTTT.

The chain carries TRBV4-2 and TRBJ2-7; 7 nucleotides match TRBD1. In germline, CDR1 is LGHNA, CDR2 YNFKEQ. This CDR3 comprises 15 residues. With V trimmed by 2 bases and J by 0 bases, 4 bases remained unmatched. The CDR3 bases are TGTGCCAGCAGCCAAAAGGGGGCGAGCTCCTACGAGCAGTACTTC. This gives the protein CASSQKGASSYEQYF.

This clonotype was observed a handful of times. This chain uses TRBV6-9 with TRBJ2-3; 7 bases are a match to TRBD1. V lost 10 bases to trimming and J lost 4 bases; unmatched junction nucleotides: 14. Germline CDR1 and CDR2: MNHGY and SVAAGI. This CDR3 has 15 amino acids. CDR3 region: CATWTGTLRSDTQYF. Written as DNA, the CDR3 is TGTGCCACCTGGACAGGAACTCTCCGGTCAGATACGCAGTATTTT.

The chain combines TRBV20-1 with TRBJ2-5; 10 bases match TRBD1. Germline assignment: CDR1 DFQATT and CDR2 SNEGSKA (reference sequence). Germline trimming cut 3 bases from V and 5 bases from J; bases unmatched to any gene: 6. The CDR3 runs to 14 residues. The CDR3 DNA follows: TGCAGTGCTAGGAGCGGGACAGGGGAGGAGACCCAGTACTTC. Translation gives CSARSGTGEETQYF.

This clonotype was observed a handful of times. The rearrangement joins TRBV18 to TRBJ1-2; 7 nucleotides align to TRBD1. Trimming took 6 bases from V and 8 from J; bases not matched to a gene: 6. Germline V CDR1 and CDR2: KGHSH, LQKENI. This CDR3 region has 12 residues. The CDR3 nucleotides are TGTGCCAGCTCGACAGGGATGGAGGGCTACACCTTC. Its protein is CASSTGMEGYTF.

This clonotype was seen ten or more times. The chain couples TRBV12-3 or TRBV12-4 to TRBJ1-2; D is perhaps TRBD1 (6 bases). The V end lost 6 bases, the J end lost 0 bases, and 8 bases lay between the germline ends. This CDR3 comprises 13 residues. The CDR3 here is CASSRGPNYGYTF. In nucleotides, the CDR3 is TGTGCCAGCAGCCGGGGGCCTAACTATGGCTACACCTTC.

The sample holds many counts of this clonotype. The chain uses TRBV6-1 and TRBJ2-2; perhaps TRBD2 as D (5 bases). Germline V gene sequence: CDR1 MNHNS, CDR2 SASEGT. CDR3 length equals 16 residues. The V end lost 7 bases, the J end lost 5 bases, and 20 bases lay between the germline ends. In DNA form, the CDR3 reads TGTGCCAGCACCAACACATTGACGCCGGGGACCGGGGAGCTGTTTTTT. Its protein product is CASTNTLTPGTGELFF.

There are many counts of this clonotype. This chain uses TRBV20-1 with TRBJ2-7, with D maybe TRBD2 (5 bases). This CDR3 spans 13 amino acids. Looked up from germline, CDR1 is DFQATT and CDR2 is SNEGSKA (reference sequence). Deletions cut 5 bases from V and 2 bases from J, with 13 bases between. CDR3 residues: CSAGGGITYEQYF. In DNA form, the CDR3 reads TGCAGTGCTGGCGGAGGAATCACCTACGAGCAGTACTTC.

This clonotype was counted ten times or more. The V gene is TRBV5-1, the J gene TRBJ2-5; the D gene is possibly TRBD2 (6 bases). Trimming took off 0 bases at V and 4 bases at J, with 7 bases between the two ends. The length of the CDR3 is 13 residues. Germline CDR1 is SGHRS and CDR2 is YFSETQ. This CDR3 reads CASSLVGGETQYF. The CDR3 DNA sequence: TGCGCCAGCAGCTTGGTGGGGGGAGAGACCCAGTACTTC.

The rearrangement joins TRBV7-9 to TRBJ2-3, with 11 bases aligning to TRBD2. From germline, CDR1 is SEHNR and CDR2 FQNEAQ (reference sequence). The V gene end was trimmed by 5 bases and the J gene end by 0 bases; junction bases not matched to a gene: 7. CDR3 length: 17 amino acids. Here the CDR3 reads CASSTGTSGTSTDTQYF. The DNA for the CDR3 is TGTGCCAGCAGCACCGGGACTAGCGGAACTAGCACAGATACGCAGTATTTT.

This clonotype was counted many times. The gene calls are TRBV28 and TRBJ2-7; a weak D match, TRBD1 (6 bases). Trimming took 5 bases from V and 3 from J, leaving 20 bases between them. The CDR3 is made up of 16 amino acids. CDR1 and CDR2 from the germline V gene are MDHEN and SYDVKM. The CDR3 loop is CASSPSGARGGYEQYF. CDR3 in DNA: TGTGCCAGCAGTCCGTCTGGAGCGAGAGGGGGCTACGAGCAGTACTTC.

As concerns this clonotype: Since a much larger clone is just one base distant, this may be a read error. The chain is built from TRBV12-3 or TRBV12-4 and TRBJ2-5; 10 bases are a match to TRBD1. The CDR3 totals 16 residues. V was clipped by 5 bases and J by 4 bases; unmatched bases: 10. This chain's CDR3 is CASSDPGQGGSETQYF. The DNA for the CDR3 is TGTGCCAGCAGTGACCCAGGACAGGGGGGGTCAGAGACCCAGTACTTC.